A selection of T cell receptor beta chains follows, all from one sample in a study of shared clonotypes between healthy human individuals. Using immunoSEQ multiplex PCR, the repertoire was profiled, and TCRdb retains in-frame clones only, with some absent. The table has 2 million to 3 million clones, around nine tenths seen once. Input material: naive CD4+ T cells sorted from blood. All receptors derive from a man younger than 30 in good health. Each CDR3 is given with its conserved first and last residue. Each record gives: D gene, J gene, V gene, CDR3 DNA, CDR3 protein. A D gene is named only where the DNA matches it firmly.

TRBD2 | TRBJ2-3 | TRBV5-1 | TGCGCCAGCAGCTTGGGGTGGGAGGGCCAAGATACGCAGTATTTT | CASSLGWEGQDTQYF
- | TRBJ2-3 | TRBV7-6 | TGTGCCAGCAGCTTAGAGGGACATCCGGGGGATACGCAGTATTTT | CASSLEGHPGDTQYF
TRBD1 | TRBJ2-7 | TRBV2 | TGTGCCAGCAGATTACAGGGGCCCACCTACGAGCAGTACTTC | CASRLQGPTYEQYF
- | TRBJ2-7 | TRBV7-9 | TGTGCCAGCAGCCCCGAGGGTTTCCAGTCCTACGAGCAGTACTTC | CASSPEGFQSYEQYF
TRBD1 | TRBJ2-7 | TRBV5-3 | TGTGCCAGAAAACGGGCCCAGACAGGGGTTAGACTAACCTACGAGCAGTACTTC | CARKRAQTGVRLTYEQYF
TRBD1 | TRBJ1-5 | TRBV10-1 | TGCGCCAGAGAGACAGGGGGCAGCAATCAGCCCCAGCATTTT | CARETGGSNQPQHF
TRBD1 | TRBJ1-6 | TRBV2 | TGTGCCAGCAGTGAAGCGGGACAGGGTCATTCACCCCTCCACTTT | CASSEAGQGHSPLHF
TRBD1 | TRBJ2-7 | TRBV6-5 | TGTGCCAGCAATACAGGGGTTTACGAGCAGTACTTC | CASNTGVYEQYF
- | TRBJ2-7 | TRBV5-8 | TGTGCCAGCACCCCCAGGGATCCCTACGAGCAGTACTTC | CASTPRDPYEQYF
TRBD2 | TRBJ2-1 | TRBV6-5 | TGTGCCAGCAGTTACGTCGGGAGGGCCCCTGAGCAGTTCTTC | CASSYVGRAPEQFF
- | TRBJ2-3 | TRBV14 | TGTGCCAGCAGCCCTTGGGGGCTGGGAGATACGCAGTATTTT | CASSPWGLGDTQYF
TRBD1 | TRBJ1-2 | TRBV29-1 | TGCAGCGTTGACCCGACAGGGGGCGCGACGTATGGCTACACCTTC | CSVDPTGGATYGYTF